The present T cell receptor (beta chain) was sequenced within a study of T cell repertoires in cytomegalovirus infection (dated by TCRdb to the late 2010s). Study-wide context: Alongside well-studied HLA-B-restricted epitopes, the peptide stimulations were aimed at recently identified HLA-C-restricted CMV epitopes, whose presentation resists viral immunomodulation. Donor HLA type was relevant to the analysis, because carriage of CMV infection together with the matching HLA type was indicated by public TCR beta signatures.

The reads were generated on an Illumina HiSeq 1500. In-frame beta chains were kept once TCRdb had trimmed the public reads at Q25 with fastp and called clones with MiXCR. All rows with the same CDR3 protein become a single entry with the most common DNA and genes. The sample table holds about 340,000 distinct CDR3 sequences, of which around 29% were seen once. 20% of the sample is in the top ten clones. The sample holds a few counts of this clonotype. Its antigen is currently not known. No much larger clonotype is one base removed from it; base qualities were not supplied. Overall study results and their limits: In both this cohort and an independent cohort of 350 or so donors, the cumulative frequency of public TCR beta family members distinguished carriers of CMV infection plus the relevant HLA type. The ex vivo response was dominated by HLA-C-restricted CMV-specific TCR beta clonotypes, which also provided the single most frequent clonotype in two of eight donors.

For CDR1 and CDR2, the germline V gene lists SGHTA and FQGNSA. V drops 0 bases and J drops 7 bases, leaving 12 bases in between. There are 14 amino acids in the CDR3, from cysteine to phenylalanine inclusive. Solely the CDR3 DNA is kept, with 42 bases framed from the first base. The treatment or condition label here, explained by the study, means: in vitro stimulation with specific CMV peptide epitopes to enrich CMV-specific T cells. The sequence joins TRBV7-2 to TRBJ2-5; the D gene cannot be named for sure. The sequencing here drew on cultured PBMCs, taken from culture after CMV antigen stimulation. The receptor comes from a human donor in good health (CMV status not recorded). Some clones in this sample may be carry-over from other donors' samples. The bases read TGTGCCAGCAGCTTAGCGTCCGTAAGGGCGACCCAGTACTTC. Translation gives CASSLASVRATQYF.